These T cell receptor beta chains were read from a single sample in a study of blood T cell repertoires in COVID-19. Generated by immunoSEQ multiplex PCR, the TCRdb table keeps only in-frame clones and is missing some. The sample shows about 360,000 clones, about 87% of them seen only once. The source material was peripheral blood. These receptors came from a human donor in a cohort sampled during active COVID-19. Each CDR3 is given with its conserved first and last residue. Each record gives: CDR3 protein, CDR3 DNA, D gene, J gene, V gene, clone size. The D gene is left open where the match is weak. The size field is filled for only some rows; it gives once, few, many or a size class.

CASSRSSGSGGSYEQYF TGTGCCAGCAGCCGATCGTCCGGGTCAGGGGGCTCCTACGAGCAGTACTTC TRBD1 TRBJ2-7 TRBV5-8 NA
CASSLDGASSYNEQFF TGTGCCAGCAGCTTAGATGGGGCTAGCTCCTACAATGAGCAGTTCTTC NA TRBJ2-1 TRBV11-2 few
CASSLDQAFNEKLFF TGTGCCAGCAGCTTAGACCAGGCGTTTAATGAAAAACTGTTTTTT NA TRBJ1-4 TRBV7-6 NA
CASSERITGGPGELFF TGTGCCAGCAGTGAACGAATCACAGGGGGCCCCGGGGAGCTGTTTTTT TRBD1 TRBJ2-2 TRBV6-1 NA
CASSRAGVFTGELFF TGTGCCAGCAGTCGCGCAGGGGTTTTCACCGGGGAGCTGTTTTTT NA TRBJ2-2 TRBV28 NA
CASSSGLAGGYEQYF TGCGCCAGCAGCTCGGGACTAGCGGGAGGCTACGAGCAGTACTTC TRBD2 TRBJ2-7 TRBV5-1 NA
CASRLDPGGSDIYEQYF TGTGCAAGTCGCTTAGATCCGGGGGGCAGCGACATCTACGAGCAGTACTTC NA TRBJ2-7 TRBV12-2 NA
CASSRLDRPWETQYF TGTGCCAGCAGCAGACTGGACAGGCCATGGGAGACCCAGTACTTC TRBD1 TRBJ2-5 TRBV5-5 NA
CASSQLAGGSYNEQFF TGTGCCAGCAGCCAACTAGCGGGGGGGTCCTACAATGAGCAGTTCTTC TRBD2 TRBJ2-1 TRBV11-3 once
CASSYGTQETQYF TGTGCCAGCAGTTACGGGACTCAAGAGACCCAGTACTTC NA TRBJ2-5 TRBV7-3 NA
CASSQVSGTTDTQYF TGCGCCAGCAGCCAAGTTAGCGGGACTACAGATACGCAGTATTTT TRBD2 TRBJ2-3 TRBV4-1 NA
CAWSKRGGRYEQYF TGTGCCTGGAGCAAGCGGGGGGGCCGATACGAGCAGTACTTC TRBD2 TRBJ2-7 TRBV30 NA
CASSSPGQGMVRNQPQHF TGTGCCAGCAGCTCGCCGGGACAGGGTATGGTTAGGAATCAGCCCCAGCATTTT TRBD1 TRBJ1-5 TRBV5-6 once
CASSLPEREGGGQFF TGCGCCAGCAGCTTGCCAGAAAGGGAAGGGGGTGGGCAGTTCTTC NA TRBJ2-1 TRBV5-1 NA
CASSEAGDSYNEQFF TGTGCCAGCAGTGAAGCGGGAGACTCCTACAATGAGCAGTTCTTC TRBD2 TRBJ2-1 TRBV25-1 once
CASSSGGTGAARAFF TGCGCCAGCAGCTCAGGTGGGACAGGGGCGGCTCGAGCTTTCTTT TRBD1 TRBJ1-1 TRBV5-1 NA
CASSIRPRQDTMNTEAFF TGTGCCAGTAGTATAAGGCCCAGACAGGATACAATGAACACTGAAGCTTTCTTT NA TRBJ1-1 TRBV19 NA
CASSLGGGGGYNEQFF TGTGCCAGCAGCCTGGGAGGCGGAGGAGGCTACAATGAGCAGTTCTTC NA TRBJ2-1 TRBV5-4 NA
CASSEGLMDSYNEQFF TGTGCCAGCTCAGAGGGACTAATGGACTCCTACAATGAGCAGTTCTTC TRBD2 TRBJ2-1 TRBV18 NA
CASSLTGDSQETQYF TGCGCCAGCAGCTTGACAGGGGACTCCCAAGAGACCCAGTACTTC NA TRBJ2-5 TRBV5-1 NA
CASSLVTGSIQETQYF TGTGCCAGCAGCTTGGTGACGGGGAGCATCCAAGAGACCCAGTACTTC NA TRBJ2-5 TRBV5-5 NA
CASSPAGQGYGYTF TGTGCCAGCTCACCAGCGGGCCAGGGGTATGGCTACACCTTC NA TRBJ1-2 TRBV18 NA
CASSPEVGDNQPQHF TGTGCCAGCTCACCGGAAGTAGGGGACAATCAGCCCCAGCATTTT NA TRBJ1-5 TRBV18 NA
CASSLGGRTTDTQYF TGTGCCAGCAGCTTAGGCGGGAGAACCACAGATACGCAGTATTTT TRBD2 TRBJ2-3 TRBV7-2 NA
CASSRQGESSYEQYF TGTGCCAGCAGCCGACAGGGGGAGAGCTCCTACGAGCAGTACTTC TRBD1 TRBJ2-7 TRBV2 NA
CASSSYGTGRKAEAFF TGTGCCAGCAGTTCCTATGGGACAGGGAGAAAAGCTGAAGCTTTCTTT TRBD1 TRBJ1-1 TRBV27 NA
CASSLGAGSGKETQYF TGTGCCAGCAGCTTAGGGGCCGGGAGTGGGAAAGAGACCCAGTACTTC NA TRBJ2-5 TRBV7-9 once
CASSFLSTGELFF TGTGCCAGCAGCTTTCTGTCCACCGGGGAGCTGTTTTTT NA TRBJ2-2 TRBV7-3 few
CASSPPGGIYNQPQHF TGTGCCAGCAGTCCCCCGGGAGGGATTTACAATCAGCCCCAGCATTTT NA TRBJ1-5 TRBV28 NA
CASSPQSGQGAEKLFF TGTGCCAGCTCACCGCAATCGGGACAGGGGGCTGAAAAACTGTTTTTT TRBD1 TRBJ1-4 TRBV18 NA
CASSQDPGGAYGYTF TGCGCCAGCAGCCAAGACCCAGGGGGCGCCTATGGCTACACCTTC TRBD1 TRBJ1-2 TRBV4-1 NA
CASSEDSASKAFF TGTGCCAGCAGTGAAGATTCTGCCAGTAAAGCTTTCTTT NA TRBJ1-1 TRBV6-1 NA
CACTSGLTDTQYF TGTGCCTGTACTAGCGGACTGACAGATACGCAGTATTTT TRBD2 TRBJ2-3 TRBV30 NA
CASSVNSYNSPLHF TGTGCCAGCAGCGTTAACTCCTATAATTCACCCCTCCACTTT NA TRBJ1-6 TRBV9 NA
CASSQVSGETGEQYF TGTGCCAGCAGCCAAGTCAGCGGGGAAACGGGAGAGCAGTACTTC TRBD2 TRBJ2-7 TRBV3-1/TRBV3-2 NA
CASSFEWSSGNTIYF TGTGCCAGCAGTTTTGAATGGAGCTCTGGAAACACCATATATTTT NA TRBJ1-3 TRBV28 NA
CASSLYNSGETQYF TGTGCCAGCAGCTTATATAATTCGGGGGAGACCCAGTACTTC NA TRBJ2-5 TRBV7-3 NA
CASTRQVGATNEKLFF TGTGCCAGCACCCGCCAGGTCGGGGCAACTAATGAAAAACTGTTTTTT NA TRBJ1-4 TRBV3-1/TRBV3-2 NA